One and the same sample provided the 5 T cell receptor beta chains below, sequenced in a study of T cell responses to AZD1222 COVID-19 vaccine. Measured with immunoSEQ multiplex PCR; TCRdb has only the in-frame clones, and not every one. The repertoire holds more than 120,000 clones, with roughly 90% as singletons. The sequences come from peripheral blood, collected 28 days after the second AZD1222 dose. The receptors derive from an adult who received the AZD1222 COVID-19 vaccine.

The chain combines TRBV10-3 with TRBJ2-7, with D tentatively TRBD2 (5 bases). Trimming took 0 bases from V and 6 from J, leaving 27 bases between them. In germline, CDR1 is ENHRY, CDR2 SYGVKD. The CDR3 consists of 19 residues. As DNA, the CDR3 is TGTGCCATCAGTGAGTCGAGCAGAGCTTCTAGCCCCCGGAGGAGCGAGCAGTACTTC. Residues: CAISESSRASSPRRSEQYF.

The genes are TRBV19 and TRBJ2-1, with D possibly TRBD1 on 6 matching bases. In germline, CDR1 is LNHDA, CDR2 SQIVND (reference sequence). V dropped 9 bases and J dropped 3 bases, with 18 bases sitting between them. The CDR3 loop spans 15 amino acids. Written as DNA, the CDR3 is TGTGCCAGCCGGGACACCCCGGGATACTACAATGAGCAGTTCTTC. It codes for CASRDTPGYYNEQFF.

This clone turned up a few times. The V gene is TRBV5-4, the J gene TRBJ2-4; D assignment may be TRBD1 or TRBD2 (6 bases each). In germline, CDR1 is SGHNT, CDR2 YYREEE (reference sequence). Trimming shortened V by 2 bases and J by 1 base, and 10 bases separated the two germline ends. The CDR3 sequence is 15 residues long. This chain's CDR3 is CASSFRGEAKNIQYF. CDR3 nucleotides: TGTGCCAGCAGCTTTAGGGGGGAGGCCAAAAACATTCAGTACTTC.

The CDR3 sequence is CASSGQGAGNTIYF. The DNA of the CDR3 is TGTGCCAGCTCGGGACAGGGGGCTGGAAACACCATATATTTT. The chain uses TRBV28 and TRBJ1-3; the match to TRBD1 covers 11 bases. The V gene end was trimmed by 8 bases and the J gene end by 2 bases; junction bases not matched to a gene: 2. Per the germline V gene, CDR1 is MDHEN and CDR2 is SYDVKM. The CDR3 loop spans 14 amino acids.

The V gene is TRBV6-6, the J gene TRBJ2-4; D is possibly TRBD1 or TRBD2 (7 bases each). CDR1 MNHNY and CDR2 SVGAGI come from the germline V gene (reference sequence). Trimming took off 6 bases at V and 6 bases at J, with 15 bases between the two ends. There are 14 residues in the CDR3. CDR3 sequence: CASSHTGEGNIQYF. CDR3 DNA sequence: TGTGCCAGCAGCCACACAGGGGAGGGAAACATTCAGTACTTC.